The 2 T cell receptor beta chains in this list originate from one sample, sequenced in a study of human thymus T cells. This table comes from immunoSEQ multiplex PCR, and its TCRdb copy is limited to in-frame clones, with some not included. Of more than 70,000 clones listed, just over 95% are singletons. Resections were taken during corrective heart surgery, and the thymus tissue came from these. Sequencing was carried out using thymus tissue. The receptors stem from a boy younger than two with a congenital heart defect but otherwise immunologically healthy.

V is TRBV5-6 and J is TRBJ1-1; 10 positions match TRBD1. V dropped 2 bases and J dropped 2; count of bases not matched to a gene: 3. Per germline, CDR1 SGHDT and CDR2 YYEEEE. CDR3 size: 15 residues. For the CDR3, the DNA is TGTGCCAGCAGCTTAGACAGGGGGCTTAACACTGAAGCTTTCTTT. Amino acid sequence: CASSLDRGLNTEAFF.

This clone has only one observation. The chain has TRBV4-3 and TRBJ2-3; possibly TRBD2 for D (6 bases). Germline assignment: CDR1 LGHNA and CDR2 YSLEER. This CDR3 contains 17 residues. Trimming pared 1 base from V and 2 bases from J, leaving 16 bases between. The CDR3 loop is CASSQAHGGLYTDTQYF. CDR3 sequence (DNA): TGCGCCAGCAGCCAAGCTCACGGGGGACTCTACACAGATACGCAGTATTTT.